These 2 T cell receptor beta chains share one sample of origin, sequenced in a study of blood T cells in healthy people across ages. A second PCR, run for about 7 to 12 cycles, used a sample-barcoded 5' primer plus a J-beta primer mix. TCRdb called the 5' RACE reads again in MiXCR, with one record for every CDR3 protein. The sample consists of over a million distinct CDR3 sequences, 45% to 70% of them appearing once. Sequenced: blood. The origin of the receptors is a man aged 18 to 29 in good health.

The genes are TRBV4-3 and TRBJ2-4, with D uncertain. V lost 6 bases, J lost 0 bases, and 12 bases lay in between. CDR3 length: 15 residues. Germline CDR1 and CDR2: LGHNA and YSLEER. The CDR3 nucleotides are TGCGCCAGCAGTCCGGACCTACTAGCCAAAAACATTCAGTACTTC. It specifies CASSPDLLAKNIQYF.

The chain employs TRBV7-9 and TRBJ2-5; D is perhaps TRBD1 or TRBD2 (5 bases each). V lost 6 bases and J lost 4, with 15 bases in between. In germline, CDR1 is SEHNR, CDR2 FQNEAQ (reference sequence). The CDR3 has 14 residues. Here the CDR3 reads CASRPTGARETQYF. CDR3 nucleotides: TGTGCCAGCAGACCGACCGGGGCGCGAGAGACCCAGTACTTC.